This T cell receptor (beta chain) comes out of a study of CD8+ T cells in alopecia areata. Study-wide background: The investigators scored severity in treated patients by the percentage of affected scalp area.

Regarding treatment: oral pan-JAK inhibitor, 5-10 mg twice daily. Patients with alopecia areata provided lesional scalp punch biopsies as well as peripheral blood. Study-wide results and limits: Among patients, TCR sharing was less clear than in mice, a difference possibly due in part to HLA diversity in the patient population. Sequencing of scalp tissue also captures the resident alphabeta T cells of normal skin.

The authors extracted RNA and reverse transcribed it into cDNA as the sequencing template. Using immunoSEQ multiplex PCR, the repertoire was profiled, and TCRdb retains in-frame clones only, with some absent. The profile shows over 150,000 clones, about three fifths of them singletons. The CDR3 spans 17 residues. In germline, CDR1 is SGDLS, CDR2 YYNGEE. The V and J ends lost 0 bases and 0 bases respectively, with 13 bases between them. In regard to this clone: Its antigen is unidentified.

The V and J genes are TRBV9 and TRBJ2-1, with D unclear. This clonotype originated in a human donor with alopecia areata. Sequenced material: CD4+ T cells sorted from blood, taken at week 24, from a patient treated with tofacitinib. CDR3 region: CASSVVKLLSSYNEQFF. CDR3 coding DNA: TGTGCCAGCAGCGTAGTTAAACTCCTGAGCTCCTACAATGAGCAGTTCTTC.